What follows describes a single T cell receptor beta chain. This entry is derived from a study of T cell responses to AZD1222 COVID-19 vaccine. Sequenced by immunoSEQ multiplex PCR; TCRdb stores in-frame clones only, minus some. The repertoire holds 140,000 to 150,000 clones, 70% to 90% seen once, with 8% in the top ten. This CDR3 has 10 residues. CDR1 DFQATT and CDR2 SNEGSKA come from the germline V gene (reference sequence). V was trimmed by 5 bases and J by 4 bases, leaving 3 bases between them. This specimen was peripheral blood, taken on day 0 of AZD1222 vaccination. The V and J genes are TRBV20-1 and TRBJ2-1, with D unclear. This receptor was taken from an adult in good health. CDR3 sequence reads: CSALYNEQFF. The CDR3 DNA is TGCAGTGCTCTTTACAATGAGCAGTTCTTC.